The next 28 T cell receptor beta chains were all read from a single sample in a study of Ad26.COV2.S vaccination and SARS-CoV-2 variants. Treatment indicated: roughly 20 received Ad26.COV2.S at low or high dose, single or two shots; about 5 received placebo; per-sample allocation not given. Sampling was performed 63 days after the first vaccine or placebo injection. Data came from immunoSEQ multiplex PCR; TCRdb stores just in-frame clones and leaves some out. Among about 680,000 clones listed, around 90% were seen once. Material: peripheral blood, obtained in a trial of Ad26.COV2.S vaccine versus placebo. The receptors were gathered from a person aged 18-65 years who received the Ad26.COV2.S COVID-19 vaccine or a placebo.

The gene calls are TRBV6-5 and TRBJ2-3; D call uncertain. This CDR3 spans 14 amino acids. Germline CDR1 MNHEY, CDR2 SVGAGI. Trimming shortened V by 8 bases and J by 2 bases, and 14 bases separated the two germline ends. CDR3 in amino acids: CASALQANTDTQYF. CDR3 DNA: TGTGCCAGCGCCCTTCAAGCGAACACAGATACGCAGTATTTT.

Concerning this clone itself: Within the sample, other DNA sequences also encode this same CDR3. The chain combines TRBV7-2 with TRBJ2-1; D gene uncertain. Germline V lookup: CDR1 SGHTA, CDR2 FQGNSA. Trimming removed 1 base at V and 5 bases at J, with 6 bases between. This CDR3 is 13 amino acids long. In DNA form, the CDR3 reads TGTGCCAGCAGCTTAGGACTGAACAATGAGCAGTTCTTC. It specifies CASSLGLNNEQFF.

V and J are TRBV5-1 and TRBJ1-1, with D maybe TRBD1 (5 bases). Germline-derived CDR1 and CDR2 are SGHRS and YFSETQ. The V end lost 1 base, the J end lost 6 bases, and 13 bases lay between the germline ends. This CDR3 contains 14 residues. The CDR3 protein is CASSLRRGAPEAFF. The CDR3 DNA is TGCGCCAGCAGCTTGAGAAGGGGCGCCCCTGAAGCTTTCTTT.

This chain uses TRBV5-1 with TRBJ2-3, with 9 bases aligning to TRBD2. J gave up 3 bases and V 0 bases, and 5 bases lay outside the gene matches. CDR1 is SGHRS and CDR2 is YFSETQ in the germline V gene. The CDR3 is made up of 16 amino acids. The CDR3 nucleotides are TGCGCCAGCAGCTTGGCCGGAAGCGGGGGGACAGATACGCAGTATTTT. It encodes CASSLAGSGGTDTQYF.

The gene calls are TRBV14 and TRBJ2-5; D perhaps matches TRBD2 (6 bases). Germline V gives CDR1 SGHDN, CDR2 FVKESK. Trimming pared 4 bases from V and 5 bases from J, leaving 17 bases between. The CDR3 length is 15 residues. The DNA of the CDR3 is TGTGCCAGCAGCCCGTCGGAGGCCGGGGGTGAGACCCAGTACTTC. It encodes CASSPSEAGGETQYF.

The V gene is TRBV5-4, the J gene TRBJ1-2, with D perhaps matching TRBD1 (5 bases). V was cut by 3 bases and J by 6 bases, with 18 bases left in between. Per the germline V gene, CDR1 is SGHNT and CDR2 is YYREEE (reference sequence). The CDR3 has 15 residues. This CDR3 reads CASSSWRGLRNGYTF. CDR3 nucleotide sequence: TGTGCCAGCAGCTCCTGGAGGGGCTTGCGTAATGGCTACACCTTC.

The rearrangement joins TRBV19 to TRBJ2-2, with D tentatively TRBD2 (5 bases). Per germline, CDR1 LNHDA and CDR2 SQIVND (reference sequence). The CDR3 is 15 residues long. Trimming pared 6 bases from V and 3 bases from J, leaving 14 bases between. In nucleotides, the CDR3 is TGTGCCAGTAGAAATCCCCTGGGAGACACCGGGGAGCTGTTTTTT. Residues: CASRNPLGDTGELFF.

This chain links TRBV3-1 (or the pseudogene TRBV3-2) with TRBJ2-3, with 8 bases aligning to TRBD2. The junction had 4 bases not matched to a gene; V was cut back by 3 bases and J by 2 bases. Germline values: CDR1 LGHDT, CDR2 YNNKEL (reference sequence). This CDR3 has 15 amino acids. The chain's CDR3 is CASSQGSGDTDTQYF. For the CDR3, the DNA is TGTGCCAGCAGCCAGGGTAGCGGGGACACAGATACGCAGTATTTT.

As DNA, the CDR3 is TGCGCCAGCAGCCGGTACCGGGGCATGTCGGATCTGAATAGCAATCAGCCCCAGCATTTT. It is translated as CASSRYRGMSDLNSNQPQHF. This sequence joins TRBV4-1 and TRBJ1-5; tentative D call: TRBD1 (5 bases). The CDR3 contains 20 residues. Trimming took off 4 bases at V and 0 bases at J, with 25 bases between the two ends. Germline CDR1 MGHRA, CDR2 YSYEKL.

V and J are TRBV24-1 and TRBJ2-2; tentative D call: TRBD1 (6 bases). The germline V gene has CDR1 KGHDR and CDR2 SFDVKD. CDR3 size: 15 residues. Trimming took off 5 bases at V and 0 bases at J, with 9 bases between the two ends. The CDR3 region is CATSGGTTNTGELFF. Here the CDR3 DNA reads TGTGCCACCAGTGGGGGGACAACGAACACCGGGGAGCTGTTTTTT.

V is TRBV10-3 and J is TRBJ1-2; D gene uncertain. The CDR3 spans 16 residues. V lost 0 bases and J lost 7, with 18 bases in between. CDR1 is ENHRY and CDR2 is SYGVKD in the germline V gene. CDR3 DNA: TGTGCCATCAGTGAGTCGTTGAGCGGTGGTGGCTCTGGCTACACCTTC. Translation: CAISESLSGGGSGYTF.

The chain recombines TRBV18 with TRBJ1-1; the D is unclear. The CDR3 contains 13 residues. V was pared by 3 bases and J by 3 bases, with 8 bases between. The germline V gene has CDR1 KGHSH and CDR2 LQKENI. The CDR3 sequence: CASSPQVDTEAFF. The CDR3 coding sequence is TGTGCCAGCTCACCCCAAGTCGACACTGAAGCTTTCTTT.

V is TRBV10-3 and J is TRBJ1-6; TRBD1 matches 7 bases. The trim removed 6 bases at V and 0 bases at J, leaving 2 bases unmatched. Germline assignment: CDR1 ENHRY and CDR2 SYGVKD. The CDR3 has 15 amino acids. The CDR3 loop reads CAIRQGDSYNSPLHF. The CDR3, as DNA: TGTGCCATCAGGCAGGGGGACTCCTATAATTCACCCCTCCACTTT.

The rearrangement uses TRBV27 and TRBJ1-2; the D gene is possibly TRBD1 (6 bases). This CDR3 contains 16 residues. V was pared by 7 bases and J by 4 bases, with 22 bases between. The germline V gene has CDR1 MNHEY and CDR2 SMNVEV (reference sequence). The CDR3, as DNA: TGTGCCAGCACCCCCTCGCTCTCGGGGGGCGGCTATGGCTACACCTTC. This encodes CASTPSLSGGGYGYTF.

Worth noting for this clone: Distinct nucleotide sequences in the sample also encode this CDR3. This sequence joins TRBV30 and TRBJ2-3; D is ambiguous. CDR3 length: 15 residues. The V gene lost 2 bases and the J gene lost 3 bases, with 15 bases spanning the gap. The germline gives CDR1 GTSNPN, CDR2 SVGIG (reference sequence). This CDR3 is CAWSRPGGATDTQYF. For the CDR3, the DNA is TGTGCCTGGAGTCGTCCAGGTGGAGCAACAGATACGCAGTATTTT.

The rearrangement uses TRBV9 and TRBJ1-1, with TRBD1 as a possible D gene (5 bases). Trimming cost V 0 bases and J 0 bases, with 9 bases left between them. Germline assignment: CDR1 SGDLS and CDR2 YYNGEE. The CDR3 is 15 residues long. DNA for the CDR3: TGTGCCAGCAGCGTAGGGAACAGGATGAACACTGAAGCTTTCTTT. As protein: CASSVGNRMNTEAFF.

The chain employs TRBV6-2 or TRBV6-3 and TRBJ2-5; tentatively, D is TRBD2 (6 bases). Trimming shortened V by 1 base and J by 0 bases, and 9 bases separated the two germline ends. The CDR3 contains 15 residues. Germline-derived CDR1 and CDR2 are MNHEY and SVGEGT. Written as DNA, the CDR3 is TGTGCCAGCAGTTACTGGGCGGGGTACCAAGAGACCCAGTACTTC. Translating it yields CASSYWAGYQETQYF.

The chain uses TRBV21-1 and TRBJ1-6; the listed D gene, TRBD1, was not tested against the DNA. TRBV21-1 is a known pseudogene. This CDR3 is 17 amino acids long. The CDR3 protein is CASSKGEGVAYNSPLHF. CDR3 DNA: TGTGCCAGCAGCAAAGGGGAAGGGGTCGCCTATAATTCACCCCTCCACTTT.

This clone appeared a single time. The chain couples TRBV7-3 to TRBJ2-2; D is ambiguous. Trimming shortened V by 7 bases and J by 4 bases, and 10 bases separated the two germline ends. The germline V gene has CDR1 SGHTA and CDR2 FQGTGA. CDR3 size: 13 residues. The CDR3 loop is CASTDPGTGELFF. CDR3 sequence (DNA): TGTGCCAGCACGGACCCCGGCACCGGGGAGCTGTTTTTT. Using reference TRBV7-3 and TRBJ2-2 for the parts outside the CDR3, the full variable domain is GAGVSQTPSNKVTEKGKYVELRCDPISGHTALYWYRQSLGQGPEFLIYFQGTGAADDSGLPNDRFFAVRPEGSVSTLKIQRTERGDSAVYLCASTDPGTGELFFGEGSRLTVL.

The gene calls are TRBV7-9 and TRBJ1-2; 8 nucleotides align to TRBD1. The CDR3 totals 14 residues. V lost 5 bases, J lost 7 bases, and 9 bases stayed unmatched. Per germline, CDR1 SEHNR and CDR2 FQNEAQ (reference sequence). In DNA, the CDR3 is TGTGCCAGCAGCATAAAGGACAGGGTTAGTGGCTACACCTTC. Protein product: CASSIKDRVSGYTF.

The chain is built from TRBV27 and TRBJ1-1; D is unclear. The CDR3 is 15 residues long. Trimming cost V 3 bases and J 4 bases, with 15 bases left between them. CDR1 and CDR2 (germline): MNHEY, SMNVEV (reference sequence). CDR3 residues: CASSFIGPGITEAFF. The CDR3 DNA is TGTGCCAGCAGTTTTATCGGGCCCGGGATCACTGAAGCTTTCTTT.

The V gene is TRBV12-5, the J gene TRBJ1-3; a weak D match, TRBD1 (5 bases). The length of the CDR3 is 13 residues. V lost 6 bases and J 0 bases, leaving 6 bases between the germline ends. Germline lookup yields CDR1 LGHNT and CDR2 FRNRAP. The CDR3 sequence: CASGGDSGNTIYF. The CDR3 nucleotides are TGTGCTAGTGGGGGGGACTCTGGAAACACCATATATTTT.

This clone was seen just once. The CDR3 spells CASSAVAGGLTDTQYF. The CDR3 DNA sequence: TGTGCCAGCAGCGCCGTCGCGGGAGGACTCACAGATACGCAGTATTTT. V is TRBV9 and J is TRBJ2-3, with 8 bases identical to TRBD2. With 3 bases clipped from V and 2 bases from J, the junction kept 8 bases outside the gene matches. CDR1 and CDR2 from the germline V gene are SGDLS and YYNGEE. This CDR3 comprises 16 residues. Supplemented by reference TRBV9 and TRBJ2-3, the full variable domain reads DSGVTQTPKHLITATGQRVTLRCSPRSGDLSVYWYQQSLDQGLQFLIQYYNGEERAKGNILERFSAQQFPDLHSELNLSSLELGDSALYFCASSAVAGGLTDTQYFGPGTRLTVL.

J is TRBJ1-1 and V is TRBV11-2, with D perhaps matching TRBD1 (5 bases). The CDR3 is 13 amino acids. CDR1 is SGHAT and CDR2 is FQNNGV in the germline V gene. V lost 1 base and J 4 bases, leaving 7 bases between the germline ends. This chain's CDR3 is CASSLVGPTEAFF. In nucleotides, the CDR3 is TGTGCCAGCAGCTTAGTGGGGCCCACTGAAGCTTTCTTT.

This clone is a singleton in its sample. The same CDR3 is also encoded by other DNA sequences in this sample. The chain employs TRBV6-4 and TRBJ1-1; D gene uncertain. The germline CDR1 and CDR2 sequences are MRHNA and SNTAGT. The CDR3 is 14 residues long. V lost 0 bases and J lost 1, with 6 bases in between. CDR3 region: CASSDSNRNTEAFF. Here the CDR3 DNA reads TGTGCCAGCAGTGACTCGAACAGGAACACTGAAGCTTTCTTT.

This chain joins TRBV7-6 and TRBJ1-1; possible D gene TRBD1, 5 bases. The CDR3 is 15 residues long. Germline V gene data show CDR1 as SGHVS and CDR2 as FNYEAQ. V was shortened by 5 bases and J by 8 bases, with 21 bases between the two germline ends. CDR3 bases: TGTGCCAGCAGCCTTGGGGGATGGACGGGCTTCGAAGCTTTCTTT. The encoded protein is CASSLGGWTGFEAFF.

The chain links TRBV24-1 to TRBJ2-3; D may correspond to TRBD1 or TRBD2 (6 bases each). V lost 5 bases and J lost 1, with 9 bases in between. CDR1 and CDR2 (germline): KGHDR, SFDVKD. This CDR3 region has 14 residues. The CDR3 DNA reads as TGTGCCACCAGTGTGGGGGGCCGCACAGATACGCAGTATTTT. Translated: CATSVGGRTDTQYF.

The chain joins TRBV30 to TRBJ2-2; D gene uncertain. Germline assignment: CDR1 GTSNPN and CDR2 SVGIG (reference sequence). Trimming cost V 5 bases and J 2 bases, with 9 bases left between them. This CDR3 comprises 13 residues. The CDR3 sequence: CAWPARNTGELFF. CDR3 nucleotides: TGTGCCTGGCCTGCAAGAAACACCGGGGAGCTGTTTTTT.